This TCR beta chain emerged from a study of Ad26.COV2.S vaccination and SARS-CoV-2 variants. Documented treatment: over 15 received Ad26.COV2.S at low or high dose, single or two shots; several received placebo; per-sample allocation not given. Each sample was drawn 63 days after the first injection (of vaccine or placebo). This table comes from immunoSEQ multiplex PCR, and its TCRdb copy is limited to in-frame clones, with some not included. The sample has about 410,000 clones, around nine tenths seen once; the top ten hold roughly 3.2%. CDR3 length equals 12 residues. Germline-derived CDR1 and CDR2 are SNHLY and FYNNEI. Trimming stripped 8 bases from V and 5 bases from J, with 12 bases between.

The starting material was peripheral blood, obtained in a trial of Ad26.COV2.S vaccine versus placebo. The TCR was taken from a person aged 18 to 65 who received the Ad26.COV2.S COVID-19 vaccine or a placebo. The chain joins TRBV2 to TRBJ1-2, with D hard to call. The CDR3 loop is CASANSLYGYTF. CDR3 bases: TGTGCCAGCGCCAATAGTCTATATGGCTACACCTTC.